One sample yielded the 7 T cell receptor beta chains listed below, sequenced in a study of shared clonotypes between healthy human individuals. Measured with immunoSEQ multiplex PCR; TCRdb has only the in-frame clones, and not every one. This sample carries approximately 350,000 clones, around 96% of them seen once, and the ten largest clones take around 0.29%. Material: memory CD8+ T cells sorted from blood. Subset described: CD45RO+ cells pooled with CCR7-negative TemRA cells. The receptor source for this set is a man between 25 and 39 years old in good health.

The V gene is TRBV2, the J gene TRBJ2-7; the D gene is possibly TRBD2 (5 bases). Trimming removed 0 bases from V and 6 bases from J, with 15 bases in between. This CDR3 is built from 15 residues. Germline V CDR1 and CDR2: SNHLY, FYNNEI. CDR3 in amino acids: CASSEALRAMGEQYF. The CDR3 DNA reads as TGTGCCAGCAGTGAAGCGCTGCGGGCGATGGGCGAGCAGTACTTC.

The rearrangement uses TRBV28 and TRBJ2-3; perhaps TRBD2 as D (5 bases). This CDR3 has 17 amino acids. Germline CDR1 reads MDHEN; CDR2 reads SYDVKM. Trimming cost V 1 base and J 4 bases, with 18 bases left between them. The CDR3: CASSLFGPTAVADTQYF. The CDR3 nucleotides are TGTGCCAGCAGTTTATTCGGCCCAACAGCGGTGGCAGATACGCAGTATTTT.

The V and J genes are TRBV4-2 and TRBJ1-2, with D uncertain. Germline V CDR1 and CDR2: LGHNA, YNFKEQ. Trimming took 2 bases from V and 3 from J, leaving 13 bases between them. The length of the CDR3 is 15 residues. The CDR3 reads CASSQTPDGYYGYTF. In nucleotides, the CDR3 is TGTGCCAGCAGCCAAACCCCCGACGGATACTATGGCTACACCTTC.

The chain couples TRBV28 to TRBJ2-7; 7 positions agree with TRBD1. Germline V gene lookup returns CDR1 MDHEN and CDR2 SYDVKM. This CDR3 region has 16 residues. The trim removed 4 bases at V and 2 bases at J, leaving 11 bases unmatched. CDR3 nucleotides: TGTGCCAGCAGTTCAATCAGCTTGACAGGGCCCTACGAGCAGTACTTC. This translates into CASSSISLTGPYEQYF.

This clone has only one observation. V is TRBV5-1 and J is TRBJ2-1; 8 positions match TRBD1. CDR3 length: 15 amino acids. V shed 5 bases, J shed 3 bases, and the junction held 7 bases outside the gene matches. Germline CDR1 SGHRS, CDR2 YFSETQ. CDR3 sequence reads: CASRIQGADYNEQFF. The CDR3 DNA reads as TGCGCCAGCAGAATCCAGGGGGCTGACTACAATGAGCAGTTCTTC.

J is TRBJ2-5 and V is TRBV7-2, with 10 bases that match TRBD1. Per the germline V gene, CDR1 is SGHTA and CDR2 is FQGNSA. V shed 4 bases and J 2 bases; nucleotides not matched to a gene: 4. The CDR3 is 15 residues long. CDR3: CASSYRQGAQETQYF. CDR3 sequence (DNA): TGTGCCAGCAGCTACCGACAGGGGGCGCAAGAGACCCAGTACTTC.

V gene TRBV30 combines with J gene TRBJ2-1; D is possibly TRBD2 (6 bases). Germline CDR1 is GTSNPN and CDR2 is SVGIG (reference sequence). V shed 4 bases and J shed 4 bases, with 14 bases lying between them. The CDR3 contains 14 residues. The CDR3 coding sequence is TGTGCCTGGACGGTGGGACTGGGGTACAATGAGCAGTTCTTC. It yields the protein CAWTVGLGYNEQFF. The full variable domain, its missing parts supplied by reference TRBV30 and TRBJ2-1, is SQTIHQWPATLVQPVGSPLSLECTVEGTSNPNLYWYRQAAGRGLQLLFYSVGIGQISSEVPQNLSASRPQDRQFILSSKKLLLSDSGFYLCAWTVGLGYNEQFFGPGTRLTVL.